The 10 T cell receptor beta chains given below trace back to one sample, sequenced in a study of T cells after yellow fever vaccination. TCRdb redid the calling of the 5' RACE reads with MiXCR, one entry per CDR3 protein. The table has about 350,000 distinct CDR3 sequences, roughly an eighth seen once. The specimen was CD4+ T cells sorted from PBMCs, collected 15 days after the yellow fever booster vaccination. Receptors were obtained from a man aged 18 to 30 who received the YFV17D yellow fever vaccine.

The CDR3: CAISEDSEDEQFF. In DNA form, the CDR3 reads TGTGCCATCAGTGAGGATAGCGAGGATGAGCAGTTCTTC. This chain joins TRBV10-3 and TRBJ2-1, with a tentative D call TRBD2 (5 bases). The CDR3 sequence is 13 residues long. CDR1 and CDR2 from the germline V gene are ENHRY and SYGVKD. The germline V and J ends were trimmed by 2 bases and 8 bases, with 10 bases remaining between them.

The chain couples TRBV20-1 to TRBJ1-2; TRBD1 matches 7 bases. This CDR3 has 14 residues. V trimming: 4 bases; J trimming: 2 bases; junction bases outside the gene matches: 7. Looked up from germline, CDR1 is DFQATT and CDR2 is SNEGSKA (reference sequence). The CDR3 DNA is TGCAGTGCTAAAGGGACAGTGTTAAACTATGGCTACACCTTC. Translating gives CSAKGTVLNYGYTF.

The V gene is TRBV10-3, the J gene TRBJ2-7, with D perhaps matching TRBD1 (6 bases). V was trimmed by 2 bases and J by 9 bases, leaving 11 bases between them. This CDR3 has 12 residues. Germline values: CDR1 ENHRY, CDR2 SYGVKD. CDR3 coding DNA: TGTGCCATCAGTGAGCGCACAGGGAGGCAGTACGTC. It encodes CAISERTGRQYV.

The rearrangement uses TRBV6-5 and TRBJ2-3; unclear D gene. Trimming took 6 bases from V and 4 from J, leaving 11 bases between them. This CDR3 has 13 residues. Germline V gene lookup returns CDR1 MNHEY and CDR2 SVGAGI. The CDR3 loop reads CASRPKRADTQYF. The DNA for the CDR3 is TGTGCCAGCAGACCTAAAAGGGCAGATACGCAGTATTTT.

The V and J genes are TRBV4-1 and TRBJ1-1, with TRBD1 matching over 11 bases. V lost 3 bases to trimming and J lost 3 bases; unmatched junction nucleotides: 15. The CDR3 is 19 amino acids. The germline V gene has CDR1 MGHRA and CDR2 YSYEKL. The CDR3 sequence is CASSHYPRTGGEVDTEAFF. CDR3 DNA: TGCGCCAGCAGCCACTACCCAAGGACAGGGGGCGAGGTAGACACTGAAGCTTTCTTT.

Many counts were recorded for this clonotype. V is TRBV20-1 and J is TRBJ2-3; D possibly uses TRBD1 or TRBD2 (5 bases each). CDR1 is DFQATT and CDR2 is SNEGSKA in the germline V gene (reference sequence). The CDR3 covers 12 residues. V gave up 5 bases and J gave up 9 bases, with 15 bases separating them. CDR3 sequence reads: CSAGPSWGTQYF. DNA of the CDR3: TGCAGTGCTGGACCCTCCTGGGGGACGCAGTATTTT.

The V gene is TRBV18, the J gene TRBJ2-5, with D uncertain. Germline values: CDR1 KGHSH, CDR2 LQKENI. The CDR3 has 13 amino acids. V dropped 1 base and J dropped 5 bases, with 8 bases sitting between them. CDR3: CASSPRSAETQYF. DNA of the CDR3: TGTGCCAGCTCACCACGGTCAGCGGAGACCCAGTACTTC.

The chain couples TRBV7-2 to TRBJ1-5, with D perhaps matching TRBD1 (6 bases). Germline-derived CDR1 and CDR2 are SGHTA and FQGNSA. This CDR3 is 14 amino acids long. The ends were cut back, 5 bases at V and 7 bases at J, with 15 bases in the middle. CDR3: CASSQNRETQPQHF. DNA for the CDR3: TGTGCCAGCAGCCAAAACAGGGAGACCCAGCCCCAGCATTTT.

This clonotype turned up a few times. V and J are TRBV9 and TRBJ2-3, with 7 bases identical to TRBD2. Germline loops: CDR1 SGDLS, CDR2 YYNGEE. V shed 3 bases and J 5 bases; nucleotides not matched to a gene: 6. This CDR3 contains 14 residues. This CDR3 is CASSASGLGDTQYF. The CDR3 DNA reads as TGTGCCAGCAGCGCTAGCGGTTTAGGAGATACGCAGTATTTT. Drawing the rest from reference TRBV9 and TRBJ2-3, the complete variable domain is DSGVTQTPKHLITATGQRVTLRCSPRSGDLSVYWYQQSLDQGLQFLIQYYNGEERAKGNILERFSAQQFPDLHSELNLSSLELGDSALYFCASSASGLGDTQYFGPGTRLTVL.

This clonotype was found a few times. The chain uses TRBV24-1 and TRBJ2-2; no clear D gene. V dropped 5 bases and J dropped 7 bases, with 10 bases sitting between them. The germline gives CDR1 KGHDR, CDR2 SFDVKD. The CDR3 length is 13 residues. In DNA, the CDR3 is TGTGCCACCAGTGCCGGGTCCAGCGGGGAGCTGTTTTTT. It translates to CATSAGSSGELFF.